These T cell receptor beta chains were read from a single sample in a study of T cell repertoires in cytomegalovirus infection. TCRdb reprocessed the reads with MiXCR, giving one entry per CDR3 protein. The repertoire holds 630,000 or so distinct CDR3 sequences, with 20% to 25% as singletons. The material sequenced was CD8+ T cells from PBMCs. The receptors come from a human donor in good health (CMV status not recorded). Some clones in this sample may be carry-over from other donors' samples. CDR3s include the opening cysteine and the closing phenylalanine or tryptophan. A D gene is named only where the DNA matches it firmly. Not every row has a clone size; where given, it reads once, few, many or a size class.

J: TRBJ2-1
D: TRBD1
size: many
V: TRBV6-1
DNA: TGTGCCAGCAGAGGGGACAGGTCGTCGTACAATGAGCAGTTCTTC
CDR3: CASRGDRSSYNEQFF

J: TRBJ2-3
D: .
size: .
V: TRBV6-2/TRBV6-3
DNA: TGTGCCAGCAGTAGGGACATCTATCGCACAGATACGCAGTATTTT
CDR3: CASSRDIYRTDTQYF

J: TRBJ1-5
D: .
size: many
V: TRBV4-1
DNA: TGCGCCAGCAGCCAAGGGGGGGATCAGCCCCAGCATTTT
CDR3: CASSQGGDQPQHF

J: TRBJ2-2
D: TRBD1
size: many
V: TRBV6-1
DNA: TGTGCCAGCAGGGGACAGGGGGGTCCCGGGGAGCTGTTTTTT
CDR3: CASRGQGGPGELFF

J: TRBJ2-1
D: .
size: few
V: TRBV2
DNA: TGTGCTCTGGGGGGAAGGGGCTCCTACAATGAGCAGTTCTTC
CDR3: CALGGRGSYNEQFF

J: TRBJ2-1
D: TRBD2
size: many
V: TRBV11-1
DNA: TGTGCCAGCAGCTTAGCGGATGGGGGGGACGGTGAGCAGTTCTTC
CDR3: CASSLADGGDGEQFF

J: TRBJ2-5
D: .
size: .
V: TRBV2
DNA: TGTGCCAGCAGAGCCGTTGACCAAGAGACCCAGTACTTC
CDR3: CASRAVDQETQYF

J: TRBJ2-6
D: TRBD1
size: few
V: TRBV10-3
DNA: TGTGCCATCAGCGACAGGGCCTCTGGGGCCAACGTCCTGACTTTC
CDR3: CAISDRASGANVLTF

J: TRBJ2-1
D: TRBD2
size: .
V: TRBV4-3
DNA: TGCGCCAGCAGCCAAGAACTAGCGGGGGGGCCCTACAATGAGCAGTTCTTC
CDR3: CASSQELAGGPYNEQFF

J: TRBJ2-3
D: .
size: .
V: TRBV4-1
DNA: TGTGCCAGCAGCCAAGAGAAGCCTACAGATACGCAGTATTTT
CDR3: CASSQEKPTDTQYF

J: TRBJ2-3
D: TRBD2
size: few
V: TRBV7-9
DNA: TGTGCCAGCAGAGGACTAGCGGGAAGCACAGATACGCAGTATTTT
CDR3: CASRGLAGSTDTQYF

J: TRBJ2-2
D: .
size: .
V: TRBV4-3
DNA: TGCGCCAGCTGCCAGAGAGTGGCAGGGCTCGACGGGGAGCTGTTTTTT
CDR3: CASCQRVAGLDGELFF

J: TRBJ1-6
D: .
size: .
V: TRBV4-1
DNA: TGCGCCAGCAGCCAAGATGAGATTAATTCACCCCTCCACTTT
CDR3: CASSQDEINSPLHF

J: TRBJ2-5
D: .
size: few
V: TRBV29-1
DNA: TGCAGCGTCGATACGACCGTGTACCAAGAGACCCAGTACTTC
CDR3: CSVDTTVYQETQYF

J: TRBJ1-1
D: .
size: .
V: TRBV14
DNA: TGTGCCAGCAGCCAAGGGGACCGAAGGAGGACTGAAGCTTTCTTT
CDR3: CASSQGDRRRTEAFF

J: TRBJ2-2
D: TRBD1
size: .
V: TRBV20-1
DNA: TGCAGTGCTCTACGGACAGGGGAGGACACCGGGGAGCTGTTTTTT
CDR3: CSALRTGEDTGELFF

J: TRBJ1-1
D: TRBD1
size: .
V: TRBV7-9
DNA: TGTGCCAGCACCTCCATCCAGGGGGAGAACACTGAAGCTTTCTTT
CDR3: CASTSIQGENTEAFF

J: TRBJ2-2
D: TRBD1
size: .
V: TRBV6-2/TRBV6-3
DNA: TGTGCCAGCAGTTGGGGACAGGGAAATTTGGCCGGGGAGCTGTTTTTT
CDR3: CASSWGQGNLAGELFF

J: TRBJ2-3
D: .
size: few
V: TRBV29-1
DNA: TGCAGCGTTGTCTACGACAGCCAGAGGGAGTATTTT
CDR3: CSVVYDSQREYF

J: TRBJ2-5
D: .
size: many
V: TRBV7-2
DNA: TGTGCCAGCAGCTTAGACGGGGATCAAGAGACCCAGTACTTC
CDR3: CASSLDGDQETQYF

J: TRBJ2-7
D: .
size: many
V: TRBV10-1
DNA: TGCGCCAGCAGTGGTAACCGCCGCGGGACAGAAGATACCTACGAGCAGTACTTC
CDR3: CASSGNRRGTEDTYEQYF

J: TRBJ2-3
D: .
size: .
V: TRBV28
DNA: TGTGCCAACCCCCGGATGGGGACGCAGTATTTT
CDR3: CANPRMGTQYF

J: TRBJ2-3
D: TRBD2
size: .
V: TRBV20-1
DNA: TGCAGTGCTAGAGACATACTAGCGGGGGGTCTAACAGATACGCAGTATTTT
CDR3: CSARDILAGGLTDTQYF

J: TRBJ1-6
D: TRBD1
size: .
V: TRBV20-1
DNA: TGCAGTGCGCTGATGGCAGGGGGCTCCTATAATTCACCCCTCCACTTT
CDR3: CSALMAGGSYNSPLHF

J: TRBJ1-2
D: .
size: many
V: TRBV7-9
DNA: TGTGCCAGCAGCTTAGTGTACAGCTATGGCTACACCTTC
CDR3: CASSLVYSYGYTF

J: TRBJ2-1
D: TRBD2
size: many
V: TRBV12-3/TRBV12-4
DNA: TGTGCCAGCAGCCGCCAGAGGGGACTAGCGGGGGGGAAAAGGTGGGATGAGCAGTTCTTC
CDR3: CASSRQRGLAGGKRWDEQFF

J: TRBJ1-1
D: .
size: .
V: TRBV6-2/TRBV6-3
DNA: TGTGCCAACAGTCCCCGGGACACGGTAAAGAACACTGAAGCTTTCTTT
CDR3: CANSPRDTVKNTEAFF

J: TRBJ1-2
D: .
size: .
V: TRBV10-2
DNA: TGCGCCAGCAGTGAGGCCAGGGTTGTGGATCTAGTGTACTATGGCTACACCTTC
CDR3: CASSEARVVDLVYYGYTF

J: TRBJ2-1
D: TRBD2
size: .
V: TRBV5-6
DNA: TGTGCCAGCAGCTTGGCGGTGCGGGGGGCCTACAATGAGCAGTTCTTC
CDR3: CASSLAVRGAYNEQFF

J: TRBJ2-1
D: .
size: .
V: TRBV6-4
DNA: TGTGCCAGCAGTGAGGACGGGGCTAATGAGCAGTTCTTC
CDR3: CASSEDGANEQFF

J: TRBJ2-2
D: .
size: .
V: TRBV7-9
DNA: TGTGCCAGCAGCTTACCTAGGGCCACCGGGGAGCTGTTTTTT
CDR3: CASSLPRATGELFF

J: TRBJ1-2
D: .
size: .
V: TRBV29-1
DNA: TGCAGCGTCTTGGGCGGGAGCGAAAGGGGCTACACCTTC
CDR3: CSVLGGSERGYTF

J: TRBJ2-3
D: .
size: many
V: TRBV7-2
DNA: TGTGCCAGCAGCTCGGACAGACTAGATAGCACAGATACGCAGTATTTT
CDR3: CASSSDRLDSTDTQYF

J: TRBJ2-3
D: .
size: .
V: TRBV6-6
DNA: TGTGCCAGCAGTTACTCGAAGTCGGTAGCAAGGGGGGCAGATACGCAGTATTTT
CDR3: CASSYSKSVARGADTQYF

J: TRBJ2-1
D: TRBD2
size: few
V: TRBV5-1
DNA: TGCGCCAGCAGTGGTCTAGCGGGAACTACCAATGAGCAGTTCTTC
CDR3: CASSGLAGTTNEQFF

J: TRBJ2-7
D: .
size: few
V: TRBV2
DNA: TGTGCCATAGATAGCCGCAGGCCCTACGAGCAGTACTTC
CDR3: CAIDSRRPYEQYF

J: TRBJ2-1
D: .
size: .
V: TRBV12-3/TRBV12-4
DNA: TGTGCCAGCTCAAGGGCGGGGCTAAACAATGAGCAGTTCTTC
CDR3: CASSRAGLNNEQFF

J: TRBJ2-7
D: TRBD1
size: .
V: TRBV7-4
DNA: TGTGCCAACAGCTTAGGGGACAGAGGCTACGAGCAGTACTTC
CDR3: CANSLGDRGYEQYF

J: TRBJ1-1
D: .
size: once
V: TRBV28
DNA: TGTGCCTCTATGAGTGGACACCTTTACACTGAAGCTTTCTTT
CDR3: CASMSGHLYTEAFF

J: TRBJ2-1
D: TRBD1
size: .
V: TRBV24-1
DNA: TGTGCCACCAGTGCCTCGGGGCAGGGGGCGAAGGTTGAGCAGTTCTTC
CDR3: CATSASGQGAKVEQFF